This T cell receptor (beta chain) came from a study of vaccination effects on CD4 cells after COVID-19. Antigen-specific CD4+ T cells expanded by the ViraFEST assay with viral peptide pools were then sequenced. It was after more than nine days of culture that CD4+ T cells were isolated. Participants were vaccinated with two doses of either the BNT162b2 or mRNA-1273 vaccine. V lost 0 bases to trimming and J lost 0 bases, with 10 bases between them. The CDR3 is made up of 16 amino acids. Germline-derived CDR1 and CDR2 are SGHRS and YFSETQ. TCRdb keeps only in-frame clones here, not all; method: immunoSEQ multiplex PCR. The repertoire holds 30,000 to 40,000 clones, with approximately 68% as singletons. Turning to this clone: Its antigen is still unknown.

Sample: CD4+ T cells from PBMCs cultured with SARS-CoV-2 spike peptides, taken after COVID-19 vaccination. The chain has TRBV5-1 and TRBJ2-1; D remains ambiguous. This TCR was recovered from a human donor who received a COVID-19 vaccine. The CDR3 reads CASSLERTSSYNEQFF. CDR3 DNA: TGCGCCAGCAGCTTGGAACGGACGAGCTCCTACAATGAGCAGTTCTTC.